This note documents a single TCR beta chain sequence. Its antigen remains unidentified. Only in-frame clones appear in the TCRdb table, and some are missing; sequencing was by immunoSEQ multiplex PCR. Among fewer than 30,000 clones listed, approximately 71% were seen once. One to two pinch biopsies were taken from the rectum during colonoscopy. The germline V and J ends were trimmed by 2 bases and 6 bases, with 8 bases remaining between them. This CDR3 has 12 residues. Per germline, CDR1 LNHDA and CDR2 SQIVND (reference sequence). The data originate from a study of pediatric ulcerative colitis. Study-level findings and limits: Repertoires came from total lymphocyte DNA, not specific subsets. Clonal expansions reduced rectal repertoire diversity in acute severe colitis.

Sample: gut tissue. This clonotype originated in a boy aged 5 to 17 with severe ulcerative colitis. The chain recombines TRBV19 with TRBJ2-7, with D unclear. Here the CDR3 reads CASSITHPEQYF. The CDR3 DNA reads TGTGCCAGTAGTATAACTCATCCCGAGCAGTACTTC.